This passage covers 23 T cell receptor beta chains from one sample sequenced in a study of CXCR3-negative and CXCR3-positive naive CD8 T cells. The study's findings and limits: CXCR3-positive naive cells had TRB CDR3s that were more hydrophobic than CXCR3-negative naive cells had.

Their recognized antigens are unknown. TRB cDNA was prepared as libraries by UMI-labeled 5' RACE. TCRdb re-called the 5' RACE reads and catalogs CDR3 proteins one per entry, DNA excluded. Here the sample table reports approximately 89,000 distinct CDR3 sequences. The sequencing sample was made of naive CXCR3+ CD8+ T cells from blood. Specified subset: CD45RO-CCR7+CD27+CD95- naive CD8+ T cells expressing CXCR3 (TNR3+). The receptor set was obtained from a human donor in good health. Some clones in this sample may be carry-over from other donors' samples.

The rearrangement uses TRBV5-1 and TRBJ2-2; TCRdb returns TRBD1, unconfirmable since there is no DNA. The CDR3 covers 14 residues. Germline CDR1 SGHRS, CDR2 YFSETQ. The CDR3 sequence is CASTGQDHTGELFF.

V and J are TRBV28 and TRBJ2-3. Germline V gene sequence: CDR1 MDHEN, CDR2 SYDVKM. The CDR3 length is 11 residues. CDR3 sequence reads: CASSVSTTQYF.

The rearrangement joins TRBV6-6 to TRBJ2-7; TCRdb outputs TRBD1, but without DNA this stays unchecked. From germline, CDR1 is MNHNY and CDR2 SVGAGI (reference sequence). This CDR3 is built from 13 residues. The CDR3 sequence: CASSYVGDYEQYF.

The chain couples TRBV6-5 to TRBJ1-4. Germline assignment: CDR1 MNHEY and CDR2 SVGAGI. The CDR3 has 15 residues. The CDR3 region is CASSYGEQEEGKLFF.

The chain carries TRBV29-1 and TRBJ2-7. Germline V gene data show CDR1 as SQVTM and CDR2 as ANQGSEA. This CDR3 spans 12 amino acids. This CDR3 is CSVAGHRNEQYF.

This clonotype registers medium-sized by frequency. The rearrangement joins TRBV7-6 to TRBJ1-1. There are 14 residues in the CDR3. CDR1 is SGHVS, CDR2 FNYEAQ, per germline. This chain's CDR3 is CASSLRNGNTEAFF.

This sequence joins TRBV6-5 and TRBJ1-1; TCRdb indicates TRBD1, and absent DNA this call remains unverified. The CDR3 is 14 amino acids. Germline values: CDR1 MNHEY, CDR2 SVGAGI. CDR3 in amino acids: CASSLGAGNTEAFF.

V is TRBV6-6 and J is TRBJ2-3. The CDR3 is 14 residues long. The germline gives CDR1 MNHNY, CDR2 SVGAGI (reference sequence). CDR3 sequence reads: CASSLGSVTDTQYF.

The CDR3 here is CAISESGTGFYEQYF. The chain has TRBV10-3 and TRBJ2-7; TCRdb outputs TRBD1, but without DNA this stays unchecked. CDR3 length equals 15 residues. From germline, CDR1 is ENHRY and CDR2 SYGVKD.

The chain couples TRBV27 to TRBJ2-7; TCRdb outputs TRBD2, but without DNA this stays unchecked. CDR3 length equals 15 residues. Germline loops: CDR1 MNHEY, CDR2 SMNVEV (reference sequence). The CDR3 protein is CASSLDYTSFYEQYF.

V usage is TRBV12-3 or TRBV12-4 and J usage is TRBJ1-5. The CDR3 is 13 residues long. The CDR3 protein is CASSLWVNQPQHF.

The chain is built from TRBV15 and TRBJ2-2; no DNA is available, so the TRBD1 call from TCRdb remains unchecked. The CDR3 is 15 amino acids. Germline V CDR1 and CDR2: LNHNV, YYDKDF (reference sequence). The CDR3 protein is CAASARQGMAGELFF.

This sequence joins TRBV13 and TRBJ2-3; without DNA, the TCRdb call of TRBD1 cannot be checked. Looked up from germline, CDR1 is PRHDT and CDR2 is FYEKMQ (reference sequence). CDR3 length: 16 amino acids. The CDR3 spells CASSPEGGSSTDTQYF.

CDR3 amino acids: CASSVSNQPQHF. The rearrangement joins TRBV2 to TRBJ1-5. Germline V lookup: CDR1 SNHLY, CDR2 FYNNEI. This CDR3 comprises 12 residues.

The CDR3 protein is CSARSRERQPQHF. This chain joins TRBV20-1 and TRBJ1-5; TCRdb names TRBD1, which stays unverified in the absence of DNA. This CDR3 spans 13 amino acids. Germline values: CDR1 DFQATT, CDR2 SNEGSKA (reference sequence).

The genes are TRBV12-3 or TRBV12-4 and TRBJ2-5; TCRdb designates TRBD2, a call that cannot be tested without DNA. This CDR3 has 15 amino acids. The CDR3 here is CASRDGLSVGQTQYF.

The chain carries TRBV12-3 or TRBV12-4 and TRBJ1-5; as DNA is missing, the TRBD1 call by TCRdb cannot be tested. This CDR3 contains 15 residues. CDR3 amino acids: CASSSRQGVGQPQHF.

The gene calls are TRBV4-2 and TRBJ2-7. CDR1 and CDR2 (germline): LGHNA, YNFKEQ. The CDR3 is 15 amino acids. CDR3 amino acids: CASSQTETGPYEQYF.

The chain employs TRBV28 and TRBJ2-5; absent DNA, TCRdb's TRBD1 call cannot be checked. The CDR3 covers 17 residues. From germline, CDR1 is MDHEN and CDR2 SYDVKM. This CDR3 reads CASGSKQGPPRKETQYF.

The rearrangement uses TRBV7-3 and TRBJ2-7; TCRdb's D gene call, TRBD1, goes unchecked for lack of DNA. This CDR3 has 16 residues. Germline CDR1 and CDR2: SGHTA and FQGTGA. The CDR3: CASSLTPGQGAYEQYF. Full variable domain (outside the CDR3, taken from reference TRBV7-3 and TRBJ2-7): GAGVSQTPSNKVTEKGKYVELRCDPISGHTALYWYRQSLGQGPEFLIYFQGTGAADDSGLPNDRFFAVRPEGSVSTLKIQRTERGDSAVYLCASSLTPGQGAYEQYFGPGTRLTVT.

V gene TRBV10-1 combines with J gene TRBJ2-1; checking the TCRdb D call of TRBD1 is not possible without DNA. The CDR3 contains 15 residues. Germline V lookup: CDR1 WNHNN, CDR2 SYGVQD (reference sequence). The CDR3 region is CASSEGGTGPNEQFF.

The V gene is TRBV28, the J gene TRBJ2-2; lacking DNA, the TRBD1 call made by TCRdb goes unchecked. CDR1 and CDR2 from the germline V gene are MDHEN and SYDVKM. This CDR3 has 13 residues. CDR3 residues: CASSFGRTGELFF.

The J gene is TRBJ2-1, the V gene TRBV7-3. The CDR3 is 17 amino acids. CDR1 SGHTA and CDR2 FQGTGA come from the germline V gene. The CDR3 reads CASSILYSGSSYNEQFF.